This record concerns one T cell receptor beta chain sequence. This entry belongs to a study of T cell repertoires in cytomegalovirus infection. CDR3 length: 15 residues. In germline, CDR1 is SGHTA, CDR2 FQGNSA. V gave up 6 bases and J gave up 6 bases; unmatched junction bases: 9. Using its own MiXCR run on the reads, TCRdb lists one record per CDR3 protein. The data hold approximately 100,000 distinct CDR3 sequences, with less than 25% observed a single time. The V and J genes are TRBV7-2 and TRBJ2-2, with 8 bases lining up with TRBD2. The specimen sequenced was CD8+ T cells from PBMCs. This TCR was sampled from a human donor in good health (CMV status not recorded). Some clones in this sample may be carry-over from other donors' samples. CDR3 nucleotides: TGTGCCAGCAGATTCGGGGGGGCGATTCCCGGGGAGCTGTTTTTT. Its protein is CASRFGGAIPGELFF.